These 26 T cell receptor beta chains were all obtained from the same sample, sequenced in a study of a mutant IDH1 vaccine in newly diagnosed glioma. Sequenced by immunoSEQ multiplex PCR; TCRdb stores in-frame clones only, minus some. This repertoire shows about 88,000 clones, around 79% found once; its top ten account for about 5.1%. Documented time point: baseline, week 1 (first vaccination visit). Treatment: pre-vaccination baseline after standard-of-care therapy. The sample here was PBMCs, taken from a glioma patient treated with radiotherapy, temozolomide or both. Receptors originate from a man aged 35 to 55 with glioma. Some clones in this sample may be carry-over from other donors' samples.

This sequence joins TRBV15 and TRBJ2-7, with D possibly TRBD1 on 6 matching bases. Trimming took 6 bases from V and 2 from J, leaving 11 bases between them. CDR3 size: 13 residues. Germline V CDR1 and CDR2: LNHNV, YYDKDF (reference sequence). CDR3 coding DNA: TGTGCCACCAGGTCGACAGGAGCCTACGAGCAGTACTTC. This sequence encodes CATRSTGAYEQYF. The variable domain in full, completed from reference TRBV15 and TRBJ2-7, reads DAMVIQNPRYQVTQFGKPVTLSCSQTLNHNVMYWYQQKSSQAPKLLFHYYDKDFNNEADTPDNFQSRRPNTSFCFLDIRSPGLGDTAMYLCATRSTGAYEQYFGPGTRLTVT.

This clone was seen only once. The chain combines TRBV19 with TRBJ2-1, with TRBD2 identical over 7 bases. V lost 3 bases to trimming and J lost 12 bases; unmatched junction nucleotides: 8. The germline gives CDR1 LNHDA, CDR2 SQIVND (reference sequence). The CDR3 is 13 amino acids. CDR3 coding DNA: TGTGCCAGTAGTATCCGATCTGGACTAGGGCAGTTCTTC. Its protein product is CASSIRSGLGQFF.

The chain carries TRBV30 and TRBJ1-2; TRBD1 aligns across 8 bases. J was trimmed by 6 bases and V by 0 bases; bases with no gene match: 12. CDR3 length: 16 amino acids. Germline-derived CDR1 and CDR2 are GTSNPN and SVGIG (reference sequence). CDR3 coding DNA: TGTGCCTGGAGTGTACGGACCGGGACAGGAGGGGATGGCTACACCTTC. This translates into CAWSVRTGTGGDGYTF.

CDR3 nucleotide sequence: TGTGCCAGCAGCTTGGAGAGGGGGCGCCTGAACACTGAAGCTTTCTTT. This gives the protein CASSLERGRLNTEAFF. The chain is built from TRBV5-6 and TRBJ1-1; 7 nucleotides agree with TRBD1. V gave up 0 bases and J gave up 0 bases; unmatched junction bases: 5. There are 16 residues in the CDR3. CDR1 and CDR2 (germline): SGHDT, YYEEEE.

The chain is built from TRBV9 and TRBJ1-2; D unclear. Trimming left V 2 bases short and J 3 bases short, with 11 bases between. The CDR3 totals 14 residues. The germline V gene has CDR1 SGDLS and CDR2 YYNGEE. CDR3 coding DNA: TGTGCCAGCAGCGTCGGACTTACGGACTATGGCTACACCTTC. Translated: CASSVGLTDYGYTF.

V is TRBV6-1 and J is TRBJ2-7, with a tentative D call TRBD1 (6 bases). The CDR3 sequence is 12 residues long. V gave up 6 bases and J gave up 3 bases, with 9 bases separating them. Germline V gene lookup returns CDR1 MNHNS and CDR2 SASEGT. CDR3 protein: CASRDRFYEQYF. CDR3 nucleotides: TGTGCCAGCAGAGACAGGTTCTACGAGCAGTACTTC.

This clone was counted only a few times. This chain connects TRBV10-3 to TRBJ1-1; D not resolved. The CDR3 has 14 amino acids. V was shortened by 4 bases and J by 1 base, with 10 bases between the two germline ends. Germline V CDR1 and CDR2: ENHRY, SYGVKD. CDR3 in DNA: TGTGCCATCAGTGGATTCTCCGGGAACACTGAAGCTTTCTTT. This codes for CAISGFSGNTEAFF.

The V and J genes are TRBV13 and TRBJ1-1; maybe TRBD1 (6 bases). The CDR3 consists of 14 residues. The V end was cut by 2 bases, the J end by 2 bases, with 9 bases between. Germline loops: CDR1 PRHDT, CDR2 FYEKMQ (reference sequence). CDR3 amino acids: CASSLYRVNTEAFF. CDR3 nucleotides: TGTGCCAGCAGCTTATACAGGGTTAACACTGAAGCTTTCTTT.

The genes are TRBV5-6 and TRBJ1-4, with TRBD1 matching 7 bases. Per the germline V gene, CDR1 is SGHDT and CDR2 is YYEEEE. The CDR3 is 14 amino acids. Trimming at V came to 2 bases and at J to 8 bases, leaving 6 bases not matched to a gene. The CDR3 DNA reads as TGTGCCAGCAGCTTAAAGCAGGGGGGCGAAAAACTGTTTTTT. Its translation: CASSLKQGGEKLFF.

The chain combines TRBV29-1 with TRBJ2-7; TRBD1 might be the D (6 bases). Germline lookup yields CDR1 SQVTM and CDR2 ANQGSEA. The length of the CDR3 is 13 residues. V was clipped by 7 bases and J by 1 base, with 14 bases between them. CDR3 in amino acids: CSAKDSSSYEQYF. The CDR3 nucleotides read TGCAGCGCCAAGGACAGCTCGTCCTACGAGCAGTACTTC.

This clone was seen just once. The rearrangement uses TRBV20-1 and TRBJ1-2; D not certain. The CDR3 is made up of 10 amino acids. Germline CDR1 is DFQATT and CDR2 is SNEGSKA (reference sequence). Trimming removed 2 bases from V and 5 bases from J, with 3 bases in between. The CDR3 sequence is CSARLYGYTF. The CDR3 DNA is TGCAGTGCTAGACTTTATGGCTACACCTTC.

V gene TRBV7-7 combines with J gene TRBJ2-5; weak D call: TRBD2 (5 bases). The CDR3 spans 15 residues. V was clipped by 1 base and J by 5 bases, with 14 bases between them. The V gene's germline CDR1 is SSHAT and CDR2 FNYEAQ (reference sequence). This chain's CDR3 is CASSLGGSGWETQYF. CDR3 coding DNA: TGTGCCAGCAGCTTAGGAGGCTCGGGGTGGGAGACCCAGTACTTC.

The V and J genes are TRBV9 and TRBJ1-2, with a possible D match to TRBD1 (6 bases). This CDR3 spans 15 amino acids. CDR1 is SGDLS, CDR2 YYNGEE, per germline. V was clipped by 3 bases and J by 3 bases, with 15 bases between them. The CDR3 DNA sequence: TGTGCCAGCAGCGCACAGGGAGGTGGGGACTATGGCTACACCTTC. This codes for CASSAQGGGDYGYTF.

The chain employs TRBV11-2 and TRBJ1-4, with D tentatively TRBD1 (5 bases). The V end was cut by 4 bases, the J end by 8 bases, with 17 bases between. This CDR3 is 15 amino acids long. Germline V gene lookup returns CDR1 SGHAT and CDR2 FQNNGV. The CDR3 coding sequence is TGTGCCAGCAGCTCAACGGGGCGGGGGTACGAAAAACTGTTTTTT. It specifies CASSSTGRGYEKLFF.

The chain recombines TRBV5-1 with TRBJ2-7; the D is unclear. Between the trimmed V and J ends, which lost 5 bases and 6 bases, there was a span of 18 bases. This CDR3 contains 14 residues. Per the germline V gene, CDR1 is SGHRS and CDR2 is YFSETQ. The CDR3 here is CASSSAGITSEQYF. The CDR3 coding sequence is TGCGCCAGCAGTTCGGCAGGTATTACCTCCGAGCAGTACTTC. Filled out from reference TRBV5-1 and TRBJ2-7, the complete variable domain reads KAGVTQTPRYLIKTRGQQVTLSCSPISGHRSVSWYQQTPGQGLQFLFEYFSETQRNKGNFPGRFSGRQFSNSRSEMNVSTLELGDSALYLCASSSAGITSEQYFGPGTRLTVT.

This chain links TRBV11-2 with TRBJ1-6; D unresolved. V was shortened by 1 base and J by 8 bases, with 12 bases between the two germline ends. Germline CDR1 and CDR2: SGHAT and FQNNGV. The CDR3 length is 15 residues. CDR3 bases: TGTGCCAGCAGCTTAGTACGAGGGCGGGATTCACCCCTCCACTTT. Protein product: CASSLVRGRDSPLHF.

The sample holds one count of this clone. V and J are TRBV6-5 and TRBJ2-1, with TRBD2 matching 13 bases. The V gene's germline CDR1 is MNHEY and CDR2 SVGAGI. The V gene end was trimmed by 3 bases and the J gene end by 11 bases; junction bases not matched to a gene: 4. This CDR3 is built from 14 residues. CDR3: CASSYGLAGAQQFF. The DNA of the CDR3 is TGTGCCAGCAGTTATGGACTAGCGGGGGCACAGCAGTTCTTC.

The CDR3 loop is CASSDSGYNEQFF. The CDR3 region has the DNA TGCGCCAGCAGCGACAGCGGCTACAATGAGCAGTTCTTC. The chain carries TRBV4-1 and TRBJ2-1; the D gene could be TRBD1 or TRBD2 (5 bases each). This CDR3 has 13 amino acids. The ends were cut back, 5 bases at V and 3 bases at J, with 8 bases in the middle. CDR1 is MGHRA and CDR2 is YSYEKL in the germline V gene.

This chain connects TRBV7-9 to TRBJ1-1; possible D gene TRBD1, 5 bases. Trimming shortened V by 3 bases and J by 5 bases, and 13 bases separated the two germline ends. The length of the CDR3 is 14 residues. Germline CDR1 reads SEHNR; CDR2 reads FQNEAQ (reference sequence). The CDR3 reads CASSLMGQATEAFF. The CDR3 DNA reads TGTGCCAGCAGCTTGATGGGGCAGGCGACTGAAGCTTTCTTT.

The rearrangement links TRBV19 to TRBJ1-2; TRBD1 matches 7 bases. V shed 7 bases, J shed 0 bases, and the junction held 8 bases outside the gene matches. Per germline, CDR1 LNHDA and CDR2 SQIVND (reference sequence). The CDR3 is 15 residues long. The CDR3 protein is CASNGDRAANYGYTF. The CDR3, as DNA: TGTGCCAGTAACGGAGACAGGGCCGCTAACTATGGCTACACCTTC.

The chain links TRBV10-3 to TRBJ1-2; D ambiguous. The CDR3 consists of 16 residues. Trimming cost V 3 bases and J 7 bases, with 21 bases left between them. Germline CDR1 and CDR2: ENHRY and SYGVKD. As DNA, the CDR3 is TGTGCCATCAGTGAAGGATTAGGGCCCCTCGGCGGTGGCTACACCTTC. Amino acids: CAISEGLGPLGGGYTF.

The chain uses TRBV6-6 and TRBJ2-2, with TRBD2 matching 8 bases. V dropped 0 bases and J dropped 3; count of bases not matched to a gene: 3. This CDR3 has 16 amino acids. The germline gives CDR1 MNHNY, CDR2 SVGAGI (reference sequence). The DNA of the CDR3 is TGTGCCAGCAGTTACTCGAGAGCGGGGGACACCGGGGAGCTGTTTTTT. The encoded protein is CASSYSRAGDTGELFF.

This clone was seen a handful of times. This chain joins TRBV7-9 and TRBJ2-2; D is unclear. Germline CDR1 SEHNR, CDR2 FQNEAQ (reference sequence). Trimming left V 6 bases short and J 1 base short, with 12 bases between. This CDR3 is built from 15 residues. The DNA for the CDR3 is TGTGCCAGCAGTACACCCCCCGTGAACACCGGGGAGCTGTTTTTT. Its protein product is CASSTPPVNTGELFF.

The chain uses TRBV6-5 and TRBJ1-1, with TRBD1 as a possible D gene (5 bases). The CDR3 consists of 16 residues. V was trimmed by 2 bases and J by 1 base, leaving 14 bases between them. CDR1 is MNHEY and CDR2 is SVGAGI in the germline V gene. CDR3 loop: CASSYGPMGTNTEAFF. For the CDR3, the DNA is TGTGCCAGCAGTTACGGTCCCATGGGGACGAACACTGAAGCTTTCTTT.

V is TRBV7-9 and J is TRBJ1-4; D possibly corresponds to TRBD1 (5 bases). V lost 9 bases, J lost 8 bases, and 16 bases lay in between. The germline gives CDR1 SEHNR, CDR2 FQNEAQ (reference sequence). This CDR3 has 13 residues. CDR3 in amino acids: CASTRGEAEKLFF. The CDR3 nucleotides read TGTGCCAGTACTAGAGGGGAGGCGGAAAAACTGTTTTTT.

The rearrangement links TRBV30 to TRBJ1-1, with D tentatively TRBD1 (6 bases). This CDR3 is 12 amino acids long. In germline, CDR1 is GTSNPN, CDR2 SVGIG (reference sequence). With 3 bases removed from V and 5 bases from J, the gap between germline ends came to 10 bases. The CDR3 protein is CAWSGTRTEAFF. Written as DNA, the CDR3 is TGTGCCTGGAGCGGGACACGGACTGAAGCTTTCTTT.